This paragraph reports one TCR beta chain. No antigen is known for it. This sample is drawn from a study of cytomegalovirus exposure and HLA in healthy donors. Points from the study as a whole: The study had only CMV serostatus as immune exposure information. Earlier analysis yielded a pattern in which most TCR beta V segments were productive about 90% or about 30% of the time.

PCR involved 60 Vbeta and 13 Jbeta primers. The table came from immunoSEQ multiplex PCR; TCRdb's copy has only in-frame clones and leaves some out. The data hold some 120,000 clones, with about 76% observed a single time. Material: PBMCs. This receptor was identified in a man in his forties in good health and CMV-seropositive.

The CDR3 sequence is CASSLSPGGYTEAFF. DNA for the CDR3: TGTGCCAGCAGTTTATCGCCAGGGGGCTACACTGAAGCTTTCTTT. V usage is TRBV27 and J usage is TRBJ1-1; 8 nucleotides agree with TRBD1. The CDR3 extends over 15 amino acids. Germline V CDR1 and CDR2: MNHEY, SMNVEV (reference sequence). J lost 3 bases, V lost 0 bases, and 3 bases had no gene match.